The source of this TCR beta chain is a study of T cell repertoires in cytomegalovirus infection (dated by TCRdb to the late 2010s). Regarding the research as a whole: The HLA type of each donor mattered for the analysis, because public TCR beta signatures pointed to carriage of CMV infection along with the matching HLA type.

Results the study describes overall, beyond this receptor: The ex vivo response was dominated by HLA-C-restricted CMV-specific TCR beta clonotypes, and the single most frequent clonotype in two of eight donors was supplied by these HLA-C-restricted clonotypes. In both this cohort and an independent cohort of 350 or so donors, the cumulative frequency of public TCR beta family members distinguished carriers of CMV infection plus the relevant HLA type.

This clonotype was detected only a few times. Its antigen specificity is not known. Base-call qualities are not available, and no considerably larger clone is one nucleotide away. The junction shows trimming of 1 base on V and 1 base on J, plus 13 bases between the germline ends. Looking up the germline V gene yields CDR1 MGHRA and CDR2 YSYEKL. Inclusive of the bounding cysteine and phenylalanine, the CDR3 is 16 residues long. The sequence is cut down to CDR3 DNA, 48 bases in frame from base 1. This sample was sequenced with an Illumina HiSeq 1500. TCRdb reprocessing: public reads trimmed at Q25 with fastp, clones called with MiXCR, in-frame beta chains kept. CDR3 protein sequences are deduplicated, and each keeps its most common genes and DNA. For this sample the table gives approximately 550,000 distinct CDR3 sequences, of which about 15% were detected only once. The top ten clonotypes cover 20% to 30% of the sample.

Sequenced: CD8+ T cells from PBMCs. The sequence came from a human donor in good health (CMV status not recorded). Some clones in this sample may be carry-over from other donors' samples. The chain links TRBV4-1 with TRBJ1-1; the best D guess is TRBD1, with 5 bases matching. The nucleotides read TGCGCCAGCAGCCAAGTCCCGACAGAGCCGAACACTGAAGCTTTCTTT. Its product reads: CASSQVPTEPNTEAFF.